These T cell receptor beta chains were read from a single sample in a study of graft-versus-host responses after intestinal transplantation. Only in-frame clones appear in the TCRdb table, and some are missing; sequencing was by immunoSEQ multiplex PCR. The repertoire includes 20,000 to 25,000 clones, around three quarters of them detected once, and roughly 3.1% sits in the top ten. This specimen consisted of ileum tissue, obtained 12 days after intestinal transplant. The origin of the receptors is a human patient who received an intestinal transplant, so some T cells may come from the graft donor. CDR3s include the opening cysteine and the closing phenylalanine or tryptophan. The order of the fields is J gene, clone size, V gene, D gene, CDR3 DNA, CDR3 protein. A D gene is named only where the DNA matches it firmly. Size is omitted from some rows. Given values are once, few, many or a class for expanded clones.

TRBJ2-1,NA,TRBV7-3,NA,TGTGCCACCAGCCGGCTGGGAGGCGATGAGCAGTTCTTC,CATSRLGGDEQFF
TRBJ1-6,once,TRBV7-9,NA,TGTGCCAGCAGCTTAGTGTTGGGGGGGAATTCACCCCTCCACTTT,CASSLVLGGNSPLHF
TRBJ2-1,NA,TRBV19,TRBD1,TGTGCCAGTACCCCAAGGGCCTTACAGGGGAATGAGCAGTTCTTC,CASTPRALQGNEQFF
TRBJ2-1,NA,TRBV4-3,NA,TGCGCCAGCAGCCAGGAGGGGGGGGGTTTGTACAATGAGCAGTTCTTC,CASSQEGGGLYNEQFF
TRBJ1-3,NA,TRBV19,TRBD1,TGTGCCAGTTCTCTCCTCCCGGGACAGGGGATTCCTGGAAACACCATATATTTT,CASSLLPGQGIPGNTIYF
TRBJ1-4,NA,TRBV19,NA,TGTGCCAGTAGTGGGTTTTCGGCGGGTAATGAAAAACTGTTTTTT,CASSGFSAGNEKLFF
TRBJ2-7,NA,TRBV13,NA,TGTGCCAGCAGCGCGGCAGGGGAATCCTACGAGCAGTACTTC,CASSAAGESYEQYF
TRBJ1-5,NA,TRBV10-3,NA,TGTGCCATCAGTGACGGGACAAATCAGCCCCAGCATTTT,CAISDGTNQPQHF
TRBJ1-2,NA,TRBV6-1,TRBD1,TGTGCCAGCACCCGCCGGGACAGGGCGTATGGCTACACCTTC,CASTRRDRAYGYTF
TRBJ2-7,once,TRBV6-5,NA,TGTGCCAGCAGTCCTCGACTAGTCGGCGAGCAGTACTTC,CASSPRLVGEQYF